The rows below give T cell receptor beta chains drawn from one sample of a study of T-cell memory formation after mild COVID-19. MiXCR was run by TCRdb on the 5' RACE reads, yielding one entry per CDR3 protein. This repertoire shows some 300,000 distinct CDR3 sequences, approximately 19% found once; its top ten account for 20% to 25%. Input material: PBMCs or a T cell subset sorted from them (not recorded which). The source of these receptors is a man aged 18 to 35 who had mild COVID-19 (a few samples of this study predate the infection). Cell type and time point are not known. The CDR3 runs from the conserved cysteine through the conserved F or W. D genes are given only for firm matches. Size values are once, few and many counts, or a class for expanded clones, and some rows have none.

>-|TRBV4-2|TRBJ2-2|few
CASSQGGASTGELFF
TGTGCCAGCAGCCAAGGTGGGGCGAGCACCGGGGAGCTGTTTTTT
>-|TRBV7-2|TRBJ1-6|-
CASSLWGPGASPLHF
TGTGCCAGCAGCTTGTGGGGGCCAGGGGCTTCACCCCTCCACTTT
>-|TRBV3-1|TRBJ1-5|-
CASSQRPAGDNNQPQHF
TGTGCCAGCAGCCAAAGGCCGGCAGGGGACAACAATCAGCCCCAGCATTTT
>-|TRBV12-3/TRBV12-4|TRBJ1-2|-
CASTLVLGGSYTF
TGTGCCAGCACCTTGGTGCTGGGCGGGAGCTACACCTTC
>-|TRBV4-1|TRBJ2-7|-
CASSQDMGNAYEQYF
TGCGCCAGCAGCCAAGATATGGGGAATGCCTACGAGCAGTACTTC
>TRBD1|TRBV28|TRBJ2-4|-
CASSWDRLAKNIQYF
TGTGCCAGCAGTTGGGACAGACTAGCCAAAAACATTCAGTACTTC
>-|TRBV4-3|TRBJ1-2|-
CASSQEMRQGARPYGYTF
TGCGCCAGCAGCCAAGAGATGCGGCAGGGCGCGCGTCCCTATGGCTACACCTTC
>-|TRBV28|TRBJ1-1|few
CASTAGGLNTEAFF
TGTGCCAGCACCGCCGGGGGATTGAACACTGAAGCTTTCTTT
>TRBD2|TRBV20-1|TRBJ2-1|few
CSARVTSGGAGEEQFF
TGCAGTGCTAGGGTTACTAGCGGGGGGGCCGGGGAGGAGCAGTTCTTC
>TRBD1|TRBV7-2|TRBJ1-1|-
CASSPQTGVNTEAFF
TGTGCCAGCAGCCCACAGACAGGGGTGAACACTGAAGCTTTCTTT
>-|TRBV12-5|TRBJ2-1|few
CASSIRGYDEQFF
TGTGCTAGTTCTATTAGGGGGTACGATGAGCAGTTCTTC
>TRBD1|TRBV4-1|TRBJ1-1|-
CASSQEWDSANTEAFF
TGCGCCAGCAGCCAAGAGTGGGACAGCGCGAACACTGAAGCTTTCTTT
>-|TRBV15|TRBJ2-7|many
CATSSLDQGPYEQYF
TGTGCCACCAGCAGTCTTGATCAGGGTCCCTACGAGCAGTACTTC
>TRBD1|TRBV5-1|TRBJ1-2|-
CASSSQGGDYGYTF
TGCGCCAGCAGCTCCCAGGGGGGAGACTATGGCTACACCTTC
>-|TRBV20-1|TRBJ2-7|-
CLYLDYEQYF
TGCCTTTACTTGGACTACGAGCAGTACTTC
>TRBD2|TRBV3-1|TRBJ2-5|many
CASSRGAASGEETQYF
TGTGCCAGCAGCCGGGGGGCGGCTAGCGGGGAAGAGACCCAGTACTTC
>-|TRBV14|TRBJ2-7|once
CASSQKSGYEQYF
TGTGCCAGCAGCCAGAAGTCGGGTTACGAGCAGTACTTC
>-|TRBV7-9|TRBJ1-1|few
CASSLAGVAEAFF
TGTGCCAGCAGCTTAGCAGGGGTCGCTGAAGCTTTCTTT
>TRBD1|TRBV7-2|TRBJ2-2|-
CASSLTGETGELFF
TGTGCCAGCAGCCTGACAGGGGAGACCGGGGAGCTGTTTTTT
>TRBD2|TRBV7-2|TRBJ2-2|-
CASSPSSGGDTGELFF
TGTGCCAGCAGCCCCTCTAGCGGGGGGGACACCGGGGAGCTGTTTTTT
>-|TRBV7-9|TRBJ1-1|few
CASGSGDREAFF
TGTGCCAGCGGGTCGGGTGACAGAGAAGCTTTCTTT
>-|TRBV4-3|TRBJ2-3|-
CASSQDGESTDTQYF
TGCGCCAGCAGCCAAGACGGCGAGAGCACAGATACGCAGTATTTT
>-|TRBV9|TRBJ1-5|few
CASSEAGVKEPQHF
TGTGCCAGCAGCGAGGCGGGGGTGAAGGAGCCCCAGCATTTT
>-|TRBV4-2|TRBJ2-1|few
CAFGSLDEQFF
TGTGCCTTCGGCTCCCTCGATGAGCAGTTCTTC
>-|TRBV29-1|TRBJ1-2|few
CRPTGNYGYTF
TGCAGGCCCACAGGGAACTATGGCTACACCTTC
>TRBD1|TRBV4-1|TRBJ1-2|-
CASSQATGTGDGYTF
TGCGCCAGCAGCCAAGCCACCGGGACAGGGGATGGCTACACCTTC
>TRBD1|TRBV5-5|TRBJ2-3|few
CASSLPGGGGDTQYF
TGTGCCAGCAGCTTGCCAGGGGGTGGCGGAGATACGCAGTATTTT
>-|TRBV6-1|TRBJ2-1|-
CASTPAGEQFF
TGTGCCAGCACCCCGGCCGGTGAGCAGTTCTTC
>TRBD1|TRBV5-1|TRBJ2-2|-
CASSLDGQGSGELFF
TGCGCCAGCAGCTTGGATGGACAGGGCTCCGGGGAGCTGTTTTTT
>TRBD1|TRBV4-3|TRBJ2-1|few
CASSPHRGAEQFF
TGCGCCAGCAGCCCGCACAGGGGAGCTGAGCAGTTCTTC
>-|TRBV7-9|TRBJ1-5|-
CASSCPHGDLQPQHF
TGTGCCAGCAGCTGCCCCCACGGCGATTTGCAGCCCCAGCATTTT
>-|TRBV27|TRBJ1-1|-
CASAYRGETEAFF
TGTGCCAGCGCATACCGGGGTGAAACTGAAGCTTTCTTT
>-|TRBV11-1|TRBJ2-3|-
CASSLSGAQPDTQYF
TGTGCCAGCAGCTTATCCGGGGCCCAGCCAGATACGCAGTATTTT
>TRBD2|TRBV20-1|TRBJ2-5|-
CSASTSGEETQYF
TGCAGTGCTAGTACTAGCGGGGAAGAGACCCAGTACTTC
>-|TRBV7-2|TRBJ1-1|few
CASSSLGSGNTEAFF
TGTGCCAGCAGCTCGTTAGGGTCGGGTAACACTGAAGCTTTCTTT
>TRBD1|TRBV12-3/TRBV12-4|TRBJ1-2|-
CASSFSARGQGLYGYTF
TGTGCCAGCAGTTTCTCCGCCAGGGGACAGGGTCTGTATGGCTACACCTTC
>-|TRBV14|TRBJ2-7|few
CASRPGTSYEQYF
TGTGCCAGCAGGCCGGGCACGTCCTACGAGCAGTACTTC
>-|TRBV5-1|TRBJ1-1|few
CASSPDGLNTEAFF
TGCGCCAGCAGCCCGGACGGACTGAACACTGAAGCTTTCTTT
>TRBD2|TRBV7-9|TRBJ2-4|many
CASRVSGGKNIQYF
TGTGCCAGCAGAGTCAGCGGGGGCAAAAACATTCAGTACTTC
>TRBD2|TRBV3-1|TRBJ2-1|-
CASTTSAGTRWGNEQFF
TGTGCCAGCACAACAAGCGCCGGGACTAGGTGGGGTAATGAGCAGTTCTTC
>-|TRBV4-3|TRBJ2-2|few
CASSQEDSSDSNTGELFF
TGCGCCAGCAGCCAAGAGGACAGCTCAGACTCGAACACCGGGGAGCTGTTTTTT
>-|TRBV7-9|TRBJ1-6|few
CASRPSSSYNSPLHF
TGTGCCAGCAGGCCGAGTAGCTCCTATAATTCACCCCTCCACTTT
>TRBD1|TRBV11-1|TRBJ1-2|-
CASSSQGDGYTF
TGTGCCAGCAGCTCCCAGGGGGACGGCTACACCTTC
>-|TRBV4-3|TRBJ2-3|few
CASSQDRTEIHTQYF
TGCGCCAGCAGCCAAGATAGGACGGAGATCCATACGCAGTATTTT
>TRBD2|TRBV9|TRBJ2-5|many
CASSVASGDYQETQYF
TGTGCCAGCAGCGTAGCTAGCGGGGATTACCAAGAGACCCAGTACTTC
>TRBD1|TRBV6-6|TRBJ1-2|few
CASRPRDSYYGYTF
TGTGCCAGCAGACCTCGGGACAGCTACTATGGCTACACCTTC
>-|TRBV29-1|TRBJ2-3|-
CSVYKWDSTDTQYF
TGCAGCGTTTACAAATGGGACTCCACAGATACGCAGTATTTT
>-|TRBV7-2|TRBJ1-2|few
CASSLTRVWEGYTF
TGTGCCAGCAGCTTAACGAGGGTCTGGGAGGGCTACACCTTC
>-|TRBV7-9|TRBJ2-1|-
CASTIGGVYNEQFF
TGTGCCAGCACCATAGGGGGGGTCTACAATGAGCAGTTCTTC
>-|TRBV10-3|TRBJ1-3|few
CATLTGPIDTIYF
TGTGCCACCTTGACGGGACCGATCGACACCATATATTTT
>TRBD1|TRBV27|TRBJ1-4|-
CASSFSRGEEKLFF
TGTGCCAGCAGTTTCAGCAGGGGGGAGGAAAAACTGTTTTTT
>-|TRBV12-2|TRBJ2-5|-
CASRLVVLAGQKRMETQYF
TGTGCAAGTCGCTTAGTGGTTTTGGCAGGGCAAAAGAGGATGGAGACCCAGTACTTC
>-|TRBV7-9|TRBJ2-7|-
CASRLETGTYEQYF
TGTGCCAGCAGGCTTGAGACGGGTACCTACGAGCAGTACTTC
>-|TRBV14|TRBJ2-2|-
CASSQGVTGELFF
TGTGCCAGCAGCCAAGGGGTTACCGGGGAGCTGTTTTTT
>TRBD2|TRBV5-1|TRBJ2-2|-
CASSLLAGSYTGELFF
TGCGCCAGCAGCTTACTAGCGGGGTCGTACACCGGGGAGCTGTTTTTT
>-|TRBV2|TRBJ2-5|-
CASGRQPGETQYF
TGTGCCAGCGGGAGGCAGCCCGGAGAGACCCAGTACTTC
>TRBD2|TRBV4-2|TRBJ2-5|-
CASSQDGGLAETQYF
TGTGCCAGCAGCCAAGATGGGGGACTAGCGGAGACCCAGTACTTC
>TRBD1|TRBV7-2|TRBJ2-7|-
CASSTHRGASYEQYF
TGTGCCAGCAGCACCCACAGGGGGGCCTCCTACGAGCAGTACTTC